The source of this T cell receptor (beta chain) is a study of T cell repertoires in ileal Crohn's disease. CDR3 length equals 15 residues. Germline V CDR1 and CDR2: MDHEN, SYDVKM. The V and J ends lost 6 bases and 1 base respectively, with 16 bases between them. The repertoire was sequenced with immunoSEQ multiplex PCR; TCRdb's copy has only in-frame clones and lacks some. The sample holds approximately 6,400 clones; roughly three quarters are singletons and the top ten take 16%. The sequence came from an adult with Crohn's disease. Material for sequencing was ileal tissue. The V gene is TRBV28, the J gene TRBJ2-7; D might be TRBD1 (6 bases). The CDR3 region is CASRPHREHSYEQYF. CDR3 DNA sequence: TGTGCCAGCAGACCCCACAGGGAACATTCCTACGAGCAGTACTTC.